Listed below are T cell receptor beta chains from one sample, sequenced in a study of blood T cell repertoires in COVID-19. The assay was immunoSEQ multiplex PCR, and TCRdb's table has in-frame clones only and misses some. The table lists around 110,000 clones, around 90% of them singletons. The sample was peripheral blood. These receptors originate from a woman in her 30s with acute or convalescent COVID-19. The CDR3 runs from the conserved cysteine through the conserved F or W. D genes are given only for firm matches. Rows may omit the clone size; those that give it use once, few, many or a size class.

d_gene | abundance | j_gene | v_gene | CDR3nt | CDR3aa
NA | NA | TRBJ2-7 | TRBV9 | TGTGCCAGCAGCGCCACCCCTTCCCGTCAGTTAATGTACGAGCAGTACTTC | CASSATPSRQLMYEQYF
NA | NA | TRBJ1-1 | TRBV12-3/TRBV12-4 | TGTGCCAGCTGCTTATCAGGGGATACTGAAGCTTTCTTT | CASCLSGDTEAFF
TRBD2 | NA | TRBJ2-3 | TRBV3-1/TRBV3-2 | TGTGCCAGCAGCCATGTAGCGGGAGGGTTGTCAGATACGCAGTATTTT | CASSHVAGGLSDTQYF
TRBD1 | once | TRBJ2-5 | TRBV19 | TGTGCCAGTAGCCCGGGCGGACAGGGTGGGCAAGAGACCCAGTACTTC | CASSPGGQGGQETQYF
TRBD1 | NA | TRBJ2-1 | TRBV18 | TGTGCCAGCTCACCCGGACAGGGGAGGAATGAGCAGTTCTTC | CASSPGQGRNEQFF
NA | NA | TRBJ2-2 | TRBV3-1/TRBV3-2 | TGTGCCAGCAGTCGGATAGACAGCGCGAACACCGGGGAGCTGTTTTTT | CASSRIDSANTGELFF
NA | once | TRBJ1-2 | TRBV29-1 | TGCAGCGTTGAGTCGACAGTAAATTTCTATGGCTACACCTTC | CSVESTVNFYGYTF
NA | once | TRBJ1-2 | TRBV20-1 | TGCAGTGCTAGTCTGACAGTTAACTATGGCTACACCTTC | CSASLTVNYGYTF
NA | NA | TRBJ2-1 | TRBV19 | TGTGCCAGTAGTATTGGGCTAGCTGGGAATGAGCAGTTCTTC | CASSIGLAGNEQFF
TRBD1 | NA | TRBJ2-7 | TRBV5-4 | TGTGCCAGCAGCTTCGGGACAGGGGTCGAGCAGTACTTC | CASSFGTGVEQYF
TRBD2 | NA | TRBJ2-5 | TRBV19 | TGTGCCAGTAGTGAGCGGGGAGAGACCCAGTACTTC | CASSERGETQYF
TRBD2 | NA | TRBJ2-1 | TRBV4-1 | TGCGCCAGCAGCCAAGATCTCTTAGCGGGGGTAATGGAGCAGTTCTTC | CASSQDLLAGVMEQFF
TRBD1 | NA | TRBJ1-6 | TRBV3-1/TRBV3-2 | TGTGCCAGCAGCCCCGGGACAGGGGATTCACCCCTCCACTTT | CASSPGTGDSPLHF
TRBD1 | NA | TRBJ2-3 | TRBV24-1 | TGTGCCACCAGTGACCCGACAGGGGATTTTTCAGATACGCAGTATTTT | CATSDPTGDFSDTQYF
TRBD2 | NA | TRBJ2-6 | TRBV18 | TGTGCCAGCAGAAACCCGACTAGCGGGACCTCTGGGGCCAACGTCCTGACTTTC | CASRNPTSGTSGANVLTF
NA | NA | TRBJ1-5 | TRBV7-2 | TGTGCCAGCAGCTCCCGGTCCAATCAGCCCCAGCATTTT | CASSSRSNQPQHF
NA | NA | TRBJ2-2 | TRBV12-3/TRBV12-4 | TGTGCCAGCAGTTTTAGTTTTACCGGGGAGCTGTTTTTT | CASSFSFTGELFF
NA | NA | TRBJ1-2 | TRBV18 | TGTGCCAGCTCAGCCTCCGACAGTAACTATGGCTACACCTTC | CASSASDSNYGYTF
TRBD1 | NA | TRBJ1-2 | TRBV4-2 | TGTGCCAGCAGCCAAGATGGACAGGGGGGGACGGGCACCTTC | CASSQDGQGGTGTF
NA | NA | TRBJ2-5 | TRBV24-1 | TGTGCCACCAGTGAGTGGGACTCTCAAGAGACCCAGTACTTC | CATSEWDSQETQYF
NA | NA | TRBJ1-2 | TRBV7-2 | TGTGCCAGCAGCTTAGGCCCAGAAGATGGCTACACCTTC | CASSLGPEDGYTF
TRBD2 | NA | TRBJ2-2 | TRBV7-8 | TGTGCCAGCAGCCCTGGGGTAGCGGGACTCACCGGGGAGCTGTTTTTT | CASSPGVAGLTGELFF
NA | NA | TRBJ2-1 | TRBV7-9 | TGTGCCAGCAGCGAGGGGGTTAGCTCCTACAATGAGCAGTTCTTC | CASSEGVSSYNEQFF
TRBD1 | NA | TRBJ2-1 | TRBV5-1 | TGCGCCAGCAGCCCGGGACAGGGGGCCAACAATGAGCAGTTCTTC | CASSPGQGANNEQFF
NA | NA | TRBJ1-2 | TRBV7-2 | TGTGCCAGCAGCTTACGGGCAGGGAAGGGCTACACCTTC | CASSLRAGKGYTF
TRBD1 | NA | TRBJ2-1 | TRBV10-3 | TGTGCCATCAGTGTGGGACAGCTGGCATACAATGAGCAGTTCTTC | CAISVGQLAYNEQFF
NA | NA | TRBJ1-2 | TRBV9 | TGTGCCAGCAGCTCACCCCGTGGGGAGGCTATTAACTATGGCTACACCTTC | CASSSPRGEAINYGYTF
TRBD2 | NA | TRBJ2-7 | TRBV6-5 | TGTGCCAGCAGTTACTCGGCCGGGACTAGCAACGAGCAGTACTTC | CASSYSAGTSNEQYF
TRBD1 | NA | TRBJ1-6 | TRBV13 | TGTGCCAGCAGCTTAGGGGACAGGGGTTCACCCCTCCACTTT | CASSLGDRGSPLHF
NA | NA | TRBJ1-3 | TRBV11-3 | TGTGCCAGCAGCTTAAGGTCCAGGGACTCTGGAAACACCATATATTTT | CASSLRSRDSGNTIYF
NA | NA | TRBJ2-6 | TRBV4-3 | TGCGCCAGCAGCCAAGATTTGGGAGCCCCCCTCTCTGGGGCCAACGTCCTGACTTTC | CASSQDLGAPLSGANVLTF
NA | NA | TRBJ2-3 | TRBV5-1 | TGCGCCAGCAGCACGGGGTACCGATCACCAGATACGCAGTATTTT | CASSTGYRSPDTQYF
NA | few | TRBJ2-5 | TRBV5-4 | TGTGCCAGCACCCCCGGGAACGGGGGGACCCAGTACTTC | CASTPGNGGTQYF
NA | NA | TRBJ1-1 | TRBV28 | TGTGCCAGCAGTTGGGGCGATAGGACTGAAGCTTTCTTT | CASSWGDRTEAFF
NA | NA | TRBJ2-1 | TRBV11-3 | TGTGCCAGCAGCTCCTTGGAGGGTGAGCAGTTCTTC | CASSSLEGEQFF
NA | NA | TRBJ2-6 | TRBV5-5 | TGTGCCAGCAGCTTGTCGAGGGTTGGGGCCAACGTCCTGACTTTC | CASSLSRVGANVLTF
NA | NA | TRBJ1-1 | TRBV6-5 | TGTGCCAGCAGCTTAGACAGGAGATTATCTGAAGCTTTCTTT | CASSLDRRLSEAFF
TRBD1 | NA | TRBJ1-6 | TRBV7-2 | TGTGCCAGCAGCTTAGAAAGACAGGGTGGTTCACCCCTCCACTTT | CASSLERQGGSPLHF
NA | once | TRBJ1-6 | TRBV5-1 | TGCGCCAGCAGCCTTTCGAGAAATTCACCCCTCCACTTT | CASSLSRNSPLHF
TRBD2 | NA | TRBJ2-7 | TRBV3-1/TRBV3-2 | TGTGCCAGCAGCCCAGCGAGCGGGGTCCCCTCCTACGAGCAGTACTTC | CASSPASGVPSYEQYF
NA | NA | TRBJ1-2 | TRBV19 | TGTGCCAGTAATCCCCTATTAGGAGGGTCACGAGGCTACACCTTC | CASNPLLGGSRGYTF
NA | NA | TRBJ1-2 | TRBV12-3/TRBV12-4 | TGTGCCAGCAGTCCCCGGAGTGGTGGCTACACCTTC | CASSPRSGGYTF
TRBD2 | NA | TRBJ2-1 | TRBV7-2 | TGTGCCAGCAGCCCAGGGACTAGCGTGTACCATGAGCAGTTCTTC | CASSPGTSVYHEQFF
NA | NA | TRBJ1-2 | TRBV5-8 | TGTGCCAGCAGCTTTTTCCCCCCCAGGGGTGGGTATGGCTACACCTTC | CASSFFPPRGGYGYTF
NA | NA | TRBJ1-3 | TRBV9 | TGTGCCAGCAGCGTAAGCGGTCGGGGGATCTCCGGAAACACCATATATTTT | CASSVSGRGISGNTIYF
TRBD2 | once | TRBJ2-1 | TRBV9 | TGTGCCAGCAGCGCCCACGGGGGGGAATACAATGAGCAGTTCTTC | CASSAHGGEYNEQFF
TRBD2 | once | TRBJ2-1 | TRBV10-3 | TGTGCCATCAGTGAGTCGTTCACTAGCGGGAGCGATGAGCAGTTCTTC | CAISESFTSGSDEQFF
NA | NA | TRBJ1-3 | TRBV2 | TGTGCCAGCAGTGGAGTTAGAACTGGAAACACCATATATTTT | CASSGVRTGNTIYF
NA | once | TRBJ1-4 | TRBV16 | TGTGCCAGCAGCCATTGGACAGATGAAAAACTGTTTTTT | CASSHWTDEKLFF
TRBD2 | once | TRBJ2-5 | TRBV9 | TGTGCCAGCACCCCAGCGGGAGGGCGGCAAGAGACCCAGTACTTC | CASTPAGGRQETQYF
NA | NA | TRBJ1-1 | TRBV25-1 | TGTGCCAGCAGTGAATCCATAGGCAGGGGGAACACTGAAGCTTTCTTT | CASSESIGRGNTEAFF
TRBD1 | NA | TRBJ2-3 | TRBV15 | TGTGCCACCAGCAGAGCCGGGACAGGGAGTGCAGATACGCAGTATTTT | CATSRAGTGSADTQYF
NA | NA | TRBJ2-3 | TRBV15 | TGTGCCACCACCGACGGTAGGGGGAGAGTAGATACGCAGTATTTT | CATTDGRGRVDTQYF
NA | NA | TRBJ2-3 | TRBV29-1 | TGCAGCGCGATCAGGGGAATTAGCACAGATACGCAGTATTTT | CSAIRGISTDTQYF
TRBD1 | NA | TRBJ2-7 | TRBV30 | TGTGCCTGGGCCCCACTGGCAGGGGGCGCGACCGAGCAGTACTTC | CAWAPLAGGATEQYF
NA | NA | TRBJ1-3 | TRBV24-1 | TGTGCCACCAGTGATTTCCCCAGTGGAAACACCATATATTTT | CATSDFPSGNTIYF
NA | NA | TRBJ1-2 | TRBV6-5 | TGTGCCAGCAGTTTATCAGGGATGGGGAATGGCTACACCTTC | CASSLSGMGNGYTF
NA | NA | TRBJ1-5 | TRBV5-1 | TGCGCCAGCAGCATGGAAGGCAGGACTAATCAGCCCCAGCATTTT | CASSMEGRTNQPQHF
NA | NA | TRBJ2-3 | TRBV5-1 | TGCGCCAGCAGCCTCACACCCAGGGGAGATACGCAGTATTTT | CASSLTPRGDTQYF
TRBD2 | NA | TRBJ2-1 | TRBV6-5 | TGTGCCAGCAGTCCGGGACTAGCGGGGCGGGAGCAGTTCTTC | CASSPGLAGREQFF